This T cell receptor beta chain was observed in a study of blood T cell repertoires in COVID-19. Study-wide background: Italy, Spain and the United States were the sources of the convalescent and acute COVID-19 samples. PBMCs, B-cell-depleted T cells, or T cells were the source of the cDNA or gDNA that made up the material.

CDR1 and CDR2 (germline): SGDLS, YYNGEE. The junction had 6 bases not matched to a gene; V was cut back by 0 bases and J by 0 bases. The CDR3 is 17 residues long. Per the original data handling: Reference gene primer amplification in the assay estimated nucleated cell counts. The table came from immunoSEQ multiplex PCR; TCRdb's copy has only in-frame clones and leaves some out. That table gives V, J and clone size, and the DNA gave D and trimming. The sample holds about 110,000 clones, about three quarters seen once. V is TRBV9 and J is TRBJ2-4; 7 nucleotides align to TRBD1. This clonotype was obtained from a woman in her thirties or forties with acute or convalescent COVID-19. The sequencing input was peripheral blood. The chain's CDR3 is CASSVGGTDIAKNIQYF. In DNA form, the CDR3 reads TGTGCCAGCAGCGTAGGGGGGACAGATATAGCCAAAAACATTCAGTACTTC.